This is a list of T cell receptor beta chains from one sample in a study of post-analysis software for immune sequencing data. Each CDR3 protein is one row after TCRdb ran MiXCR on the PCR reads. The table includes 350,000 to 450,000 distinct CDR3 sequences, 39% detected once. Material: blood. The receptors come from a girl aged 2 to 10 with multiple sclerosis. CDR3s leave out the opening cysteine and the closing phenylalanine or tryptophan. A D gene is named only where the DNA matches it firmly.

J,D,V,CDR3
TRBJ1-5,NA,TRBV6-1,ASRKLQANQPQH
TRBJ2-7,NA,TRBV10-3,AISEVGFSYEQY
TRBJ1-1,NA,TRBV6-5,ASSRGRATEAF
TRBJ2-1,NA,TRBV7-8,ASSLGLVYNEQF
TRBJ1-6,NA,TRBV29-1,SGDTYNSPLH
NA,TRBD2,TRBV7-2,ASSGRTSETQY
TRBJ2-5,TRBD1,TRBV4-3,ASSQDVAGGGLETQY
TRBJ2-4,NA,TRBV11-2,ASSFGVRGIAKNIQY
TRBJ2-7,TRBD1,TRBV5-1,ASSEQQGVTYEQY
TRBJ1-6,NA,TRBV29-1,SGQRDNSPLH
TRBJ2-5,NA,TRBV24-1,ATSGGGLVGQETQY
TRBJ1-1,NA,TRBV5-6,ASSLNGWLLTEAF
TRBJ2-3,NA,TRBV20-1,SARRATAVNTQY
TRBJ1-1,TRBD1,TRBV7-3,ASSLDRALNTEAF
TRBJ2-7,NA,TRBV20-1,SPRAPSSYEQY
TRBJ2-1,TRBD2,TRBV5-6,ASSLGAGGMNEQF
TRBJ2-7,NA,TRBV6-5,ASSYGGTWDYEQY